The 22 T cell receptor beta chains listed next were all sequenced from one sample in a study of blood T cell repertoires in COVID-19. The table came from immunoSEQ multiplex PCR; TCRdb's copy has only in-frame clones and leaves some out. The sample shows around 280,000 clones, around 88% of them seen only once. Sequences were obtained from PBMCs or T cells enriched from blood (not recorded which). These receptors came from a woman between 35 and 50 years old who had recovered from COVID-19.

The CDR3 is CASSVTAGGRTGELFF. In DNA, the CDR3 is TGTGCCAGCAGCGTAACGGCGGGAGGCCGAACCGGGGAGCTGTTTTTT. The V call is TRBV9, the J call TRBJ2-2; 8 nucleotides align to TRBD2. The CDR3 extends over 16 amino acids. Trimming at V came to 1 base and at J to 5 bases, leaving 7 bases not matched to a gene. Germline lookup yields CDR1 SGDLS and CDR2 YYNGEE. The full variable domain, its missing parts supplied by reference TRBV9 and TRBJ2-2, is DSGVTQTPKHLITATGQRVTLRCSPRSGDLSVYWYQQSLDQGLQFLIQYYNGEERAKGNILERFSAQQFPDLHSELNLSSLELGDSALYFCASSVTAGGRTGELFFGEGSRLTVL.

The CDR3: CASSLEGAGGYTF. The DNA of the CDR3 is TGTGCCAGCAGCCTAGAGGGGGCCGGTGGCTACACCTTC. The chain recombines TRBV3-1 (or the pseudogene TRBV3-2) with TRBJ1-2; TRBD1 aligns across 7 bases. Germline trimming cut 4 bases from V and 7 bases from J; bases unmatched to any gene: 6. Germline-derived CDR1 and CDR2 are LGHDT and YNNKEL (reference sequence). The CDR3 loop spans 13 amino acids.

This clone appeared many times. The chain couples TRBV19 to TRBJ1-2; D uncertain. Germline V lookup: CDR1 LNHDA, CDR2 SQIVND (reference sequence). There are 14 residues in the CDR3. V shed 7 bases and J shed 2 bases, with 14 bases lying between them. CDR3 protein: CASKLGSGNYGYTF. CDR3 DNA sequence: TGTGCCAGTAAACTAGGATCCGGAAACTATGGCTACACCTTC.

This rearrangement joins TRBV2 to TRBJ1-4; 8 nucleotides match TRBD1. With V trimmed by 4 bases and J by 7 bases, 8 bases remained unmatched. There are 15 residues in the CDR3. Per the germline V gene, CDR1 is SNHLY and CDR2 is FYNNEI. The CDR3 loop is CASSGTGGLSEKLFF. The CDR3 DNA reads TGTGCCAGCAGTGGTACAGGGGGATTAAGTGAAAAACTGTTTTTT.

The J gene is TRBJ1-5, the V gene TRBV7-9, with TRBD1 matching 10 bases. The ends lost 5 bases at V and 2 bases at J; junction bases unmatched: 6. Germline V gene sequence: CDR1 SEHNR, CDR2 FQNEAQ (reference sequence). The CDR3 totals 16 residues. CDR3 nucleotide sequence: TGTGCCAGCAGCCCAGGACAGGGGGTAGGCAATCAGCCCCAGCATTTT. This codes for CASSPGQGVGNQPQHF.

The chain has TRBV6-5 and TRBJ2-3, with a weak D call TRBD2 (5 bases). Trimming removed 4 bases from V and 6 bases from J, with 20 bases in between. There are 16 residues in the CDR3. The germline gives CDR1 MNHEY, CDR2 SVGAGI. The CDR3, as DNA: TGTGCCAGCAGTTCCCCGGGTGTCCGGGGATCGGATACGCAGTATTTT. It translates to CASSSPGVRGSDTQYF.

The gene calls are TRBV20-1 and TRBJ2-1, with D possibly being TRBD2 (5 bases). V was clipped by 3 bases and J by 7 bases, with 19 bases between them. CDR1 DFQATT and CDR2 SNEGSKA come from the germline V gene (reference sequence). The CDR3 length is 15 residues. The chain's CDR3 is CSASHVGLQQNEQFF. CDR3 nucleotide sequence: TGCAGTGCTAGTCATGTAGGACTGCAACAGAATGAGCAGTTCTTC.

The rearrangement uses TRBV3-1 (or the pseudogene TRBV3-2) and TRBJ2-7, with D perhaps matching TRBD2 (5 bases). V dropped 6 bases and J dropped 10 bases, with 16 bases sitting between them. From germline, CDR1 is LGHDT and CDR2 YNNKEL (reference sequence). CDR3 length: 12 amino acids. CDR3 nucleotide sequence: TGTGCCAGCAGTCACTCCGATAGCGCACAGTACTTC. Amino acid sequence: CASSHSDSAQYF.

The chain joins TRBV5-1 to TRBJ2-1; a possible D gene is TRBD2 (5 bases). Trimming removed 0 bases at V and 9 bases at J, with 13 bases between. The V gene's germline CDR1 is SGHRS and CDR2 YFSETQ. The CDR3 is made up of 14 amino acids. The CDR3: CASSLAGESAEQFF. The CDR3 DNA reads TGCGCCAGCAGCTTGGCCGGGGAATCGGCTGAGCAGTTCTTC.

V usage is TRBV12-3 or TRBV12-4 and J usage is TRBJ2-7; TRBD2 might be the D (6 bases). This CDR3 is built from 12 residues. The germline V and J ends were trimmed by 3 bases and 10 bases, with 13 bases remaining between them. The CDR3 region is CASSFWRADQYF. CDR3 sequence (DNA): TGTGCCAGCAGTTTTTGGAGGGCGGACCAGTACTTC.

The CDR3 DNA sequence: TGTGCCAGCAGGGGGACAGGTTGGGGCTATGGCTACACCTTC. Translating it yields CASRGTGWGYGYTF. The gene calls are TRBV28 and TRBJ1-2, with TRBD1 matching 8 bases. The CDR3 runs 14 residues. Looked up from germline, CDR1 is MDHEN and CDR2 is SYDVKM. Trimming at V came to 6 bases and at J to 4 bases, leaving 7 bases not matched to a gene.

The chain links TRBV18 to TRBJ2-7; possibly TRBD1 for D (5 bases). The CDR3 has 13 amino acids. V dropped 2 bases and J dropped 5 bases, with 10 bases sitting between them. Germline lookup yields CDR1 KGHSH and CDR2 LQKENI. The CDR3 DNA reads TGTGCCAGCTCACCAAGGACAAAGGACGAGCAGTACTTC. It encodes CASSPRTKDEQYF.

J is TRBJ1-2 and V is TRBV6-5; no reliable D call. The V end lost 8 bases, the J end lost 7 bases, and 17 bases lay between the germline ends. Germline CDR1 MNHEY, CDR2 SVGAGI. The CDR3 extends over 13 amino acids. The CDR3 sequence: CASRAVGGSGYTF. The CDR3 coding sequence is TGTGCCAGCCGCGCCGTCGGAGGGTCTGGCTACACCTTC.

The rearrangement uses TRBV7-2 and TRBJ2-1; 8 positions agree with TRBD2. The germline V gene has CDR1 SGHTA and CDR2 FQGNSA. The V and J ends lost 5 bases and 4 bases, in that order; junction bases with no gene match: 10. The CDR3 is 16 amino acids. Here the CDR3 DNA reads TGTGCCAGCAGCCCCGGGGGGACTAGGGGATACAATGAGCAGTTCTTC. Its protein product is CASSPGGTRGYNEQFF.

The CDR3 loop is CASNGFIRGLNYGYTF. The CDR3 region has the DNA TGTGCCAGTAACGGTTTCATACGGGGACTTAACTATGGCTACACCTTC. The chain has TRBV19 and TRBJ1-2; possibly TRBD1 for D (5 bases). The CDR3 consists of 16 residues. Trimming cost V 7 bases and J 1 base, with 19 bases left between them. The germline V gene has CDR1 LNHDA and CDR2 SQIVND (reference sequence).

The chain couples TRBV19 to TRBJ1-1; the D is unclear. Germline-derived CDR1 and CDR2 are LNHDA and SQIVND (reference sequence). Between the trimmed V and J ends, which lost 1 base and 2 bases, there was a span of 8 bases. This CDR3 spans 14 amino acids. The CDR3 nucleotides are TGTGCCAGTAGTATAGGGGCCAGAAACACTGAAGCTTTCTTT. Protein product: CASSIGARNTEAFF.

This sequence joins TRBV28 and TRBJ1-1, with D possibly matching TRBD1 (5 bases). This CDR3 is built from 16 residues. Germline CDR1 MDHEN, CDR2 SYDVKM. With 2 bases removed from V and 5 bases from J, the gap between germline ends came to 18 bases. The CDR3 spells CASSLRSGRVRTEAFF. In DNA form, the CDR3 reads TGTGCCAGCAGTTTAAGGTCGGGCAGGGTGAGAACTGAAGCTTTCTTT. The full variable domain, in which reference TRBV28 and TRBJ1-1 provide the parts outside the CDR3, is DVKVTQSSRYLVKRTGEKVFLECVQDMDHENMFWYRQDPGLGLRLIYFSYDVKMKEKGDIPEGYSVSREKKERFSLILESASTNQTSMYLCASSLRSGRVRTEAFFGQGTRLTVV.

The genes are TRBV15 and TRBJ1-2, with a tentative D call TRBD1 (5 bases). V lost 1 base and J 0 bases, leaving 15 bases between the germline ends. From germline, CDR1 is LNHNV and CDR2 YYDKDF (reference sequence). The CDR3 is made up of 17 amino acids. The CDR3 nucleotides are TGTGCCACCAGCAGAGGAGCGGGACGATTAGCTAACTATGGCTACACCTTC. Amino acids: CATSRGAGRLANYGYTF.

The chain is built from TRBV27 and TRBJ1-2; 8 bases line up with TRBD1. This CDR3 is built from 13 residues. Per the germline V gene, CDR1 is MNHEY and CDR2 is SMNVEV (reference sequence). Unmatched junction bases numbered 3, after V lost 2 bases and J lost 7 bases. For the CDR3, the DNA is TGTGCCAGCAGTTTACAGGGGGCGCTTGGCTACACCTTC. It specifies CASSLQGALGYTF.

J is TRBJ2-3 and V is TRBV29-1; 11 bases line up with TRBD2. Trimming took 7 bases from V and 2 from J; bases not matched to a gene: 5. The CDR3 is 14 residues long. Germline-derived CDR1 and CDR2 are SQVTM and ANQGSEA. The CDR3 is CSAIAGGTTDTQYF. The CDR3 DNA reads as TGCAGCGCTATAGCGGGAGGGACCACAGATACGCAGTATTTT.

The J gene is TRBJ2-5, the V gene TRBV6-1, with 9 bases identical to TRBD2. The trim removed 1 base at V and 1 base at J, leaving 10 bases unmatched. The CDR3 length is 18 residues. Per germline, CDR1 MNHNS and CDR2 SASEGT. This CDR3 reads CASSEGALAGMFQETQYF. The CDR3 bases are TGTGCCAGCAGTGAAGGTGCCCTAGCGGGGATGTTCCAAGAGACCCAGTACTTC.

The chain uses TRBV28 and TRBJ1-2, with 7 bases that match TRBD1. This CDR3 spans 15 amino acids. Per the germline V gene, CDR1 is MDHEN and CDR2 is SYDVKM. Trimming removed 1 base from V and 2 bases from J; junction bases left unmatched: 4. CDR3 sequence: CASSLLGTANYGYTF. The DNA of the CDR3 is TGTGCCAGCAGTTTATTGGGGACAGCAAACTATGGCTACACCTTC.